These 6 T cell receptor beta chains were all obtained from the same sample, sequenced in a study of blood T cell repertoires in COVID-19. The protocol was immunoSEQ multiplex PCR, while the TCRdb copy is restricted to in-frame clones and leaves out a portion. The repertoire includes 40,000 to 45,000 clones, approximately 88% of them detected once, and roughly a fifth sits in the top ten. The sequenced sample was peripheral blood. These receptors came from a man between 50 and 59 years old with active COVID-19.

J is TRBJ2-3 and V is TRBV11-1; the D gene is possibly TRBD1 (5 bases). CDR1 is SGHAT, CDR2 FQDESV, per germline (reference sequence). The CDR3 runs to 11 residues. Trimming took off 5 bases at V and 10 bases at J, with 10 bases between the two ends. CDR3 region: CASSRGFAQYF. Written as DNA, the CDR3 is TGTGCCAGCAGCAGGGGATTTGCGCAGTATTTT.

This clone has a handful of counts. The rearrangement joins TRBV27 to TRBJ2-1, with 10 bases aligning to TRBD1. CDR1 is MNHEY and CDR2 is SMNVEV in the germline V gene (reference sequence). Unmatched junction bases numbered 9, after V lost 3 bases and J lost 10 bases. CDR3 length: 15 residues. CDR3 nucleotides: TGTGCCAGCAGTTTCCTCTCCGGGACAGGGGAAGAGCAGTTCTTC. Its protein is CASSFLSGTGEEQFF.

The V gene is TRBV27, the J gene TRBJ2-3, with 7 positions matching TRBD2. The germline V gene encodes CDR1 MNHEY and CDR2 SMNVEV (reference sequence). The CDR3 is made up of 15 amino acids. Trimming at V came to 0 bases and at J to 7 bases, leaving 7 bases not matched to a gene. In DNA form, the CDR3 reads TGTGCCAGCAGTTTATCTTACGGACTAGTCAATACGCAGTATTTT. This sequence encodes CASSLSYGLVNTQYF.

J is TRBJ2-4 and V is TRBV11-2; D is undetermined. Trimming stripped 0 bases from V and 3 bases from J, with 3 bases between. Germline CDR1 reads SGHAT; CDR2 reads FQNNGV. CDR3 length: 13 amino acids. The CDR3 DNA is TGTGCCAGCAGCTTAGACAACAAAAACATTCAGTACTTC. This sequence encodes CASSLDNKNIQYF. Full variable domain (rest looked up from reference TRBV11-2 and TRBJ2-4): EAGVAQSPRYKIIEKRQSVAFWCNPISGHATLYWYQQILGQGPKLLIQFQNNGVVDDSQLPKDRFSAERLKGVDSTLKIQPAKLEDSAVYLCASSLDNKNIQYFGAGTRLSVL.

This clone occurred once. The rearrangement joins TRBV6-4 to TRBJ2-2; 8 bases fit TRBD1. Looked up from germline, CDR1 is MRHNA and CDR2 is SNTAGT. J gave up 6 bases and V 3 bases, and 6 bases lay outside the gene matches. The CDR3 has 15 residues. The CDR3 nucleotides are TGTGCCAGCAGTGAGGACAGGGAAGGCGCCGGGGAGCTGTTTTTT. It yields the protein CASSEDREGAGELFF.

DNA for the CDR3: TGTGCCAGCAGCTCTACGGACAGGCTTCGATATTCCGGTCAGCCCCAGCATTTT. This gives the protein CASSSTDRLRYSGQPQHF. This chain links TRBV28 with TRBJ1-5; 7 nucleotides align to TRBD1. In germline, CDR1 is MDHEN, CDR2 SYDVKM. The CDR3 covers 18 residues. The ends lost 6 bases at V and 6 bases at J; junction bases unmatched: 20.